Each of the 6 T cell receptor beta chains below was sequenced from the same sample in a study of T-cell memory formation after mild COVID-19. TCRdb passed the 5' RACE reads through MiXCR, listing each CDR3 protein once. Here the sample spans a few hundred thousand distinct CDR3 sequences, about 17% being singletons. The sequencing input was PBMCs or a T cell subset sorted from them (not recorded which). The receptors derive from a man aged 18 to 30 who had mild COVID-19 (a few samples of this study predate the infection). Cell type and time point are not known.

The rearrangement links TRBV7-2 to TRBJ2-1; D might be TRBD1 (5 bases). V was pared by 2 bases and J by 7 bases, with 24 bases between. Germline V gene data show CDR1 as SGHTA and CDR2 as FQGNSA. This CDR3 comprises 18 residues. The CDR3 nucleotides are TGTGCCAGCAGCTTAAAGGGGCAGGGCCCTAGTCTTTGGAATGAGCAGTTCTTC. Translation: CASSLKGQGPSLWNEQFF.

This clonotype was found a few times. This chain uses TRBV29-1 with TRBJ2-1; D possibly matches TRBD1 or TRBD2 (6 bases each). This CDR3 contains 13 residues. V gave up 5 bases and J gave up 1 base, with 9 bases separating them. CDR1 is SQVTM and CDR2 is ANQGSEA in the germline V gene. CDR3 protein: CSVRRGSYNEQFF. CDR3 in DNA: TGCAGCGTTCGGAGGGGGTCCTACAATGAGCAGTTCTTC.

This clonotype was seen ten or more times. This chain uses TRBV5-1 with TRBJ1-5, with 8 bases that match TRBD1. The CDR3 is 14 residues long. V trimming: 4 bases; J trimming: 9 bases; junction bases outside the gene matches: 9. CDR1 SGHRS and CDR2 YFSETQ come from the germline V gene. The DNA for the CDR3 is TGCGCCAGCAGCCCCGGGGACAGGCCAATGCCCCAGCATTTT. It is translated as CASSPGDRPMPQHF. The entire variable domain, with the rest obtained from reference TRBV5-1 and TRBJ1-5, is as follows: KAGVTQTPRYLIKTRGQQVTLSCSPISGHRSVSWYQQTPGQGLQFLFEYFSETQRNKGNFPGRFSGRQFSNSRSEMNVSTLELGDSALYLCASSPGDRPMPQHFGDGTRLSIL.

In its sample, this clonotype was seen many times. V is TRBV18 and J is TRBJ1-4; a possible D gene is TRBD1 (6 bases). The CDR3 extends over 12 amino acids. Per the germline V gene, CDR1 is KGHSH and CDR2 is LQKENI. The ends were cut back, 6 bases at V and 13 bases at J, with 15 bases in the middle. CDR3 coding DNA: TGTGCCAGCTCCCAGGAGCAGACAGGACTGTTTTTT. Its translation is CASSQEQTGLFF.

This clonotype was detected a few times. V is TRBV11-1 and J is TRBJ2-1, with unresolved D. CDR1 is SGHAT and CDR2 is FQDESV in the germline V gene (reference sequence). V was shortened by 5 bases and J by 0 bases, with 17 bases between the two germline ends. The CDR3 is made up of 17 amino acids. The CDR3 here is CASSETGRVGSYNEQFF. The CDR3 DNA is TGTGCCAGCAGCGAAACGGGTAGGGTCGGCTCCTACAATGAGCAGTTCTTC.

This clonotype occurred once. V is TRBV11-2 and J is TRBJ1-1; D is perhaps TRBD1 (6 bases). Trimming stripped 0 bases from V and 9 bases from J, with 11 bases between. The CDR3 is made up of 13 amino acids. CDR1 is SGHAT and CDR2 is FQNNGV in the germline V gene. The CDR3 DNA sequence: TGTGCCAGCAGCTTAGAGACCCGGGACAAAGCTTTCTTT. The encoded protein is CASSLETRDKAFF.